The 13 T cell receptor beta chains reported below all come from one sample, sequenced in a study of T cell responses to AZD1222 COVID-19 vaccine. Some clones are missing from TCRdb's copy, which holds only in-frame ones; the method was immunoSEQ multiplex PCR. The table has roughly 140,000 clones, roughly nine tenths seen once. The source was peripheral blood, collected after recovery from COVID-19. The receptors were sampled from an adult who had recovered from COVID-19.

The V and J genes are TRBV19 and TRBJ1-1; TRBD1 agrees at 7 bases. CDR3 length: 12 amino acids. Germline V lookup: CDR1 LNHDA, CDR2 SQIVND (reference sequence). The ends lost 9 bases at V and 4 bases at J; junction bases unmatched: 5. The CDR3 sequence: CASRGQSTEAFF. The CDR3 coding sequence is TGTGCCAGCCGGGGACAGAGCACTGAAGCTTTCTTT.

The chain is built from TRBV23-1 and TRBJ1-1, with D perhaps TRBD1 (5 bases). TRBV23-1 is an ORF, and what it does is uncertain. Trimming took 3 bases from V and 11 from J, leaving 16 bases between them. The CDR3 loop spans 13 amino acids. CDR3 protein: CASSHPGGKEAFF. The CDR3 DNA is TGCGCCAGCAGTCACCCTGGGGGTAAGGAGGCTTTCTTT.

The chain uses TRBV2 and TRBJ1-1, with 7 bases fitting TRBD1. CDR1 and CDR2 (germline): SNHLY, FYNNEI. The junction had 5 bases not matched to a gene; V was cut back by 4 bases and J by 6 bases. This CDR3 region has 13 residues. The CDR3 DNA reads as TGTGCCAGCAGTGTTGAGACAGGGTCTGAAGCTTTCTTT. This sequence encodes CASSVETGSEAFF.

The chain employs TRBV6-5 and TRBJ2-7; possibly TRBD1 or TRBD2 for D (7 bases each). The CDR3 sequence is 15 residues long. Trimming cost V 5 bases and J 3 bases, with 17 bases left between them. Germline V gene data show CDR1 as MNHEY and CDR2 as SVGAGI. CDR3 in DNA: TGTGCCAGCAGTCGCAGGGGGACTATCCTCTACGAGCAGTACTTC. It encodes CASSRRGTILYEQYF.

This clone was seen once. The chain employs TRBV28 and TRBJ1-2; no firm D call. CDR1 is MDHEN, CDR2 SYDVKM, per germline. V shed 2 bases and J shed 8 bases, with 12 bases lying between them. CDR3 length: 13 amino acids. In nucleotides, the CDR3 is TGTGCCAGCAGTTTACCGGGAAAGAAAGGCTACACCTTC. Residues: CASSLPGKKGYTF.

V and J are TRBV5-4 and TRBJ1-1; D possibly corresponds to TRBD1 (5 bases). Germline V gene lookup returns CDR1 SGHNT and CDR2 YYREEE (reference sequence). With 2 bases removed from V and 1 base from J, the gap between germline ends came to 6 bases. The CDR3 length is 13 residues. CDR3 residues: CASSFGTNTEAFF. The CDR3 nucleotides are TGTGCCAGCAGCTTTGGGACGAACACTGAAGCTTTCTTT.

V and J are TRBV7-9 and TRBJ1-3, with D perhaps matching TRBD1 (5 bases). This CDR3 is 16 amino acids long. Germline V CDR1 and CDR2: SEHNR, FQNEAQ (reference sequence). Trimming shortened V by 4 bases and J by 7 bases, and 20 bases separated the two germline ends. The CDR3 protein is CASSSQNWGRSNTIYF. CDR3 nucleotides: TGTGCCAGCAGCTCGCAAAACTGGGGCAGGAGTAACACCATATATTTT.

The rearrangement links TRBV4-1 to TRBJ2-1, with D possibly being TRBD1 or TRBD2 (5 bases each). The CDR3 consists of 16 residues. With 0 bases removed from V and 3 bases from J, the gap between germline ends came to 12 bases. Germline loops: CDR1 MGHRA, CDR2 YSYEKL. CDR3 in amino acids: CASSQDGEGLYNEQFF. The CDR3 DNA reads TGCGCCAGCAGCCAAGATGGAGAGGGGCTCTACAATGAGCAGTTCTTC.

The chain joins TRBV7-2 to TRBJ2-7; 12 bases match TRBD1. Losses at the gene ends were 3 bases for V and 4 bases for J; bases not matched to a gene: 10. The V gene's germline CDR1 is SGHTA and CDR2 FQGNSA. This CDR3 is built from 17 residues. The DNA of the CDR3 is TGTGCCAGCAGCTTCGCCGGGACAGGGGGCGCCCCTTACGAGCAGTACTTC. This translates into CASSFAGTGGAPYEQYF. Drawing the rest from reference TRBV7-2 and TRBJ2-7, the complete variable domain is GAGVSQSPSNKVTEKGKDVELRCDPISGHTALYWYRQSLGQGLEFLIYFQGNSAPDKSGLPSDRFSAERTGGSVSTLTIQRTQQEDSAVYLCASSFAGTGGAPYEQYFGPGTRLTVT.

The V and J genes are TRBV29-1 and TRBJ1-1; possible D gene TRBD1, 5 bases. Germline V lookup: CDR1 SQVTM, CDR2 ANQGSEA. The V and J ends lost 0 bases and 1 base respectively, with 15 bases between them. This CDR3 is built from 16 residues. The CDR3 sequence: CSVEDRRGTQNTEAFF. CDR3 nucleotides: TGCAGCGTTGAAGATCGCAGAGGGACTCAGAACACTGAAGCTTTCTTT. The whole variable domain, filled in from reference TRBV29-1 and TRBJ1-1, reads SAVISQKPSRDICQRGTSLTIQCQVDSQVTMMFWYRQQPGQSLTLIATANQGSEATYESGFVIDKFPISRPNLTFSTLTVSNMSPEDSSIYLCSVEDRRGTQNTEAFFGQGTRLTVV.

The chain combines TRBV7-8 with TRBJ2-1, with D possibly TRBD2 on 6 matching bases. V lost 1 base and J lost 5, with 12 bases in between. The length of the CDR3 is 15 residues. Germline CDR1 is SGHVS and CDR2 is FQNEAQ. CDR3 amino acids: CASSLGRGVHNEQFF. CDR3 sequence (DNA): TGTGCCAGCAGCTTAGGGCGGGGAGTACACAATGAGCAGTTCTTC.

J is TRBJ1-3 and V is TRBV13; 7 nucleotides match TRBD1. Losses at the gene ends were 5 bases for V and 4 bases for J; bases not matched to a gene: 17. The CDR3 sequence is 18 residues long. From germline, CDR1 is PRHDT and CDR2 FYEKMQ (reference sequence). DNA of the CDR3: TGTGCCAGCAGCCGTTCAATCAACCCACAGGGGAAAGGAAACACCATATATTTT. Protein sequence: CASSRSINPQGKGNTIYF.

CDR3 sequence reads: CASSQTAYEQYF. CDR3 DNA: TGTGCCAGCAGCCAAACAGCATACGAGCAGTACTTC. The chain links TRBV14 to TRBJ2-7; D remains unclear. Germline V gene sequence: CDR1 SGHDN, CDR2 FVKESK. This CDR3 has 12 amino acids. V was cut by 2 bases and J by 4 bases, with 6 bases left in between.